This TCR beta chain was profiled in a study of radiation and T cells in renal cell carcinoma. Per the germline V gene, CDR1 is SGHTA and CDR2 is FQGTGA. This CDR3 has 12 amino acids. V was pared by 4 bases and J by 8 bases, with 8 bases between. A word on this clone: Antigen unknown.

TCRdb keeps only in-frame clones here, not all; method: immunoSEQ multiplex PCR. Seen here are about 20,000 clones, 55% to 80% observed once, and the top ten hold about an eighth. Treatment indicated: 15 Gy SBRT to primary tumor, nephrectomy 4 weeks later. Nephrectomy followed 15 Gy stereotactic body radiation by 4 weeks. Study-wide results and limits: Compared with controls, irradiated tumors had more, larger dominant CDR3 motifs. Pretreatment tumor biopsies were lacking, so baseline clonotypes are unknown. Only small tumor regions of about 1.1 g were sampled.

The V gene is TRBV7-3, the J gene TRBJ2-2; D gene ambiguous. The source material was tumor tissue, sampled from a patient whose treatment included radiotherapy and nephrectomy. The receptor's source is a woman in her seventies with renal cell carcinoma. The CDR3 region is CASSYVRGELFF. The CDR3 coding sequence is TGTGCCAGCAGCTACGTCCGGGGGGAGCTGTTTTTT.